Below are 18 T cell receptor beta chains sequenced from a single sample in a study of T cell responses to AZD1222 COVID-19 vaccine. TCRdb's copy holds only in-frame clones and misses some; the assay was immunoSEQ multiplex PCR. Of more than 85,000 clones listed, roughly 82% were seen once; the top ten hold 5%. The sequencing here drew on peripheral blood, taken on day 0 of AZD1222 vaccination. The receptors were sampled from an adult in good health.

The CDR3 sequence: CASSLGQGAKYNEQFF. The DNA of the CDR3 is TGTGCCAGCAGCTTAGGCCAGGGGGCGAAGTACAATGAGCAGTTCTTC. The rearrangement joins TRBV13 to TRBJ2-1; 8 nucleotides line up with TRBD1. V shed 0 bases and J 4 bases; nucleotides not matched to a gene: 5. The CDR3 covers 16 residues. Germline V gene sequence: CDR1 PRHDT, CDR2 FYEKMQ (reference sequence).

As for this clone: Other DNA sequences within the sample encode an identical CDR3. The chain has TRBV10-3 and TRBJ1-1; D not resolved. This CDR3 is 11 amino acids long. The germline V gene encodes CDR1 ENHRY and CDR2 SYGVKD. The germline V and J ends were trimmed by 4 bases and 8 bases, with 8 bases remaining between them. CDR3 loop: CAISGGTEAFF. The CDR3 DNA sequence: TGTGCCATCAGTGGAGGCACCGAAGCTTTCTTT.

The sample holds one count of this clone. This rearrangement joins TRBV11-2 to TRBJ2-3; weak D call: TRBD2 (5 bases). V dropped 5 bases and J dropped 2 bases, with 11 bases sitting between them. CDR1 SGHAT and CDR2 FQNNGV come from the germline V gene. This CDR3 region has 14 residues. The CDR3 nucleotides are TGTGCCAGCAGCCCGACTACTTACACAGATACGCAGTATTTT. Protein product: CASSPTTYTDTQYF.

The chain couples TRBV24-1 to TRBJ2-5; the D is unclear. Germline CDR1 reads KGHDR; CDR2 reads SFDVKD. The CDR3 runs to 13 residues. V was clipped by 3 bases and J by 6 bases, with 10 bases between them. DNA for the CDR3: TGTGCCACCAGTGATGGCAGGAGAAAGACCCAGTACTTC. Its protein is CATSDGRRKTQYF.

Here the CDR3 reads CASSRGRNYGYTF. DNA for the CDR3: TGTGCCAGCAGCCGGGGACGGAACTATGGCTACACCTTC. This chain connects TRBV5-6 to TRBJ1-2; TRBD1 is a possible D gene (5 bases). Germline CDR1 reads SGHDT; CDR2 reads YYEEEE. Trimming cost V 4 bases and J 2 bases, with 9 bases left between them. CDR3 length: 13 residues.

A single count supports this clone. The V gene is TRBV6-4, the J gene TRBJ2-3; the match to TRBD2 covers 15 bases. CDR3 length: 16 amino acids. Losses at the gene ends were 5 bases for V and 5 bases for J; bases not matched to a gene: 5. Germline assignment: CDR1 MRHNA and CDR2 SNTAGT. CDR3 DNA: TGTGCCAGCAGTCGGACTAGCGGGGGGGCCGAAGATACGCAGTATTTT. Residues: CASSRTSGGAEDTQYF.

A few counts support this clone. The chain couples TRBV6-2 or TRBV6-3 to TRBJ1-5, with unresolved D. This CDR3 comprises 15 residues. V was cut by 3 bases and J by 6 bases, with 15 bases left in between. Germline loops: CDR1 MNHEY, CDR2 SVGEGT. This chain's CDR3 is CASSYGVAMGQPQHF. DNA of the CDR3: TGTGCCAGCAGTTATGGGGTCGCCATGGGTCAGCCCCAGCATTTT.

V usage is TRBV5-6 and J usage is TRBJ2-7; 10 bases are shared with TRBD1. V shed 0 bases and J 1 base; nucleotides not matched to a gene: 4. CDR1 and CDR2 from the germline V gene are SGHDT and YYEEEE. The CDR3 consists of 16 residues. The CDR3 DNA follows: TGTGCCAGCAGCTTGGTCGGACAGGGGGGTTCCTACGAGCAGTACTTC. Encoded protein: CASSLVGQGGSYEQYF.

The chain carries TRBV11-2 and TRBJ1-2; no clear D gene. CDR3 length: 17 amino acids. Germline V gives CDR1 SGHAT, CDR2 FQNNGV. The V gene lost 2 bases and the J gene lost 0 bases, with 16 bases spanning the gap. The CDR3 sequence: CASSLSEQVGANYGYTF. CDR3 nucleotides: TGTGCCAGCAGCTTATCGGAGCAGGTTGGAGCTAACTATGGCTACACCTTC.

This clone was counted a few times. The V call is TRBV5-1, the J call TRBJ2-1; D possibly corresponds to TRBD2 (5 bases). This CDR3 is 16 amino acids long. In germline, CDR1 is SGHRS, CDR2 YFSETQ. The V gene lost 7 bases and the J gene lost 9 bases, with 26 bases spanning the gap. DNA of the CDR3: TGCGCCAGCGGCGAATCGACGGGCCCCCGAGAGGGTGAGCAGTTCTTC. It yields the protein CASGESTGPREGEQFF.

The chain couples TRBV7-9 to TRBJ2-2; 7 nucleotides agree with TRBD1. CDR1 and CDR2 (germline): SEHNR, FQNEAQ (reference sequence). Unmatched junction bases numbered 6, after V lost 4 bases and J lost 1 base. CDR3 length: 16 amino acids. The CDR3 nucleotides are TGTGCCAGCAGCTCCGCTGACAGGGTGAACACCGGGGAGCTGTTTTTT. Translating it yields CASSSADRVNTGELFF.

The chain has TRBV6-6 and TRBJ1-1; D is ambiguous. Germline values: CDR1 MNHNY, CDR2 SVGAGI (reference sequence). V was shortened by 2 bases and J by 4 bases, with 5 bases between the two germline ends. The CDR3 consists of 12 residues. The CDR3 DNA reads TGTGCCAGCAGTTACGGCCCCACTGAAGCTTTCTTT. This codes for CASSYGPTEAFF.

This clone was seen once. The V call is TRBV2, the J call TRBJ1-1; no firm D call. The CDR3 runs to 14 residues. Germline V gene sequence: CDR1 SNHLY, CDR2 FYNNEI. V was pared by 2 bases and J by 2 bases, with 9 bases between. The CDR3 DNA is TGTGCCAGCAGTGAATTCCAGGTAAACACTGAAGCTTTCTTT. Amino acid sequence: CASSEFQVNTEAFF.

The V and J genes are TRBV6-5 and TRBJ2-2, with 10 positions matching TRBD1. Trimming cost V 6 bases and J 7 bases; bases outside gene matches: 5. The CDR3 consists of 14 residues. CDR1 is MNHEY, CDR2 SVGAGI, per germline. CDR3 sequence reads: CASRATGGHGELFF. The CDR3, as DNA: TGTGCCAGCAGGGCGACAGGGGGCCACGGGGAGCTGTTTTTT.

The CDR3 here is CASTYSLDTIYF. The DNA of the CDR3 is TGTGCCAGCACATACAGTCTGGACACCATATATTTT. The chain has TRBV2 and TRBJ1-3, with no clear D. The V gene lost 7 bases and the J gene lost 8 bases, with 12 bases spanning the gap. The CDR3 runs 12 residues. The germline V gene encodes CDR1 SNHLY and CDR2 FYNNEI.

The chain joins TRBV19 to TRBJ2-3; D ambiguous. The CDR3 length is 14 residues. Germline assignment: CDR1 LNHDA and CDR2 SQIVND (reference sequence). Trimming stripped 3 bases from V and 0 bases from J, with 7 bases between. This CDR3 is CASSIDGSTDTQYF. The CDR3 DNA follows: TGTGCCAGTAGTATCGACGGGAGCACAGATACGCAGTATTTT.

This chain links TRBV3-1 (or the pseudogene TRBV3-2) with TRBJ2-5; D is unclear. The V and J ends lost 1 base and 5 bases respectively, with 11 bases between them. Germline loops: CDR1 LGHDT, CDR2 YNNKEL (reference sequence). The CDR3 totals 14 residues. CDR3 sequence (DNA): TGTGCCAGCAGCCAAGCTCAAGCGTGGGAGACCCAGTACTTC. Amino acids: CASSQAQAWETQYF.

The chain carries TRBV5-1 and TRBJ2-5, with 8 bases aligning to TRBD1. CDR3 length: 14 amino acids. The trim removed 3 bases at V and 1 base at J, leaving 2 bases unmatched. Germline CDR1 reads SGHRS; CDR2 reads YFSETQ. The CDR3 region is CASSWTGPQETQYF. For the CDR3, the DNA is TGCGCCAGCAGCTGGACAGGGCCCCAAGAGACCCAGTACTTC.